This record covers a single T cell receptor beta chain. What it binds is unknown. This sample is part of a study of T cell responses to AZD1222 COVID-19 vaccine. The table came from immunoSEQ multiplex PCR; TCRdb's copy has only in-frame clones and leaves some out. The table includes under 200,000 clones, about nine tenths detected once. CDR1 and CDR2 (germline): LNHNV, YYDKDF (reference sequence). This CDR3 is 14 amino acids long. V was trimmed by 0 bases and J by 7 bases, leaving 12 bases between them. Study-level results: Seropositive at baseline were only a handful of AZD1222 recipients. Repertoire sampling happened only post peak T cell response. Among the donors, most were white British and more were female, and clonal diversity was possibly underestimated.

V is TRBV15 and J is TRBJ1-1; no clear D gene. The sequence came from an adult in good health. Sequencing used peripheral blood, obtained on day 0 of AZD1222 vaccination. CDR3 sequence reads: CATSRERELHEAFF. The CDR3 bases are TGTGCCACCAGCAGAGAGAGGGAACTTCATGAAGCTTTCTTT.